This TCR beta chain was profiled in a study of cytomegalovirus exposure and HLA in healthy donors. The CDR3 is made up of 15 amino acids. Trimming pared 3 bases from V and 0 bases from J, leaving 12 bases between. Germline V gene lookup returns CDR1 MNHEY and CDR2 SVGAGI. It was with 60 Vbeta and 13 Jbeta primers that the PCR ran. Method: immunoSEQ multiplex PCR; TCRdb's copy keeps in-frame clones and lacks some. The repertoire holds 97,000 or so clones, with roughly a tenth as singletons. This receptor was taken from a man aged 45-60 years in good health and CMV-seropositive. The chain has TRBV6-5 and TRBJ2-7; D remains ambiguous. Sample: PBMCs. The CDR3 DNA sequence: TGTGCCAGCAGTTATTTCTTAGATACCTCCTACGAGCAGTACTTC. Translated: CASSYFLDTSYEQYF.